The clone carrying this T cell receptor (beta chain) was recorded only once. The CDR3 runs to 14 residues. The V gene's germline CDR1 is LGHNT and CDR2 FRNRAP. The V gene end was trimmed by 0 bases and the J gene end by 4 bases; junction bases not matched to a gene: 3. The data belong to a study of blood T cell repertoires in COVID-19. Study-level information: Acute and convalescent COVID-19 samples came from the United States, Italy and Spain.

Using immunoSEQ multiplex PCR, the repertoire was profiled, and TCRdb retains in-frame clones only, with some absent. The repertoire has over 200,000 clones, 70% to 90% of them found once; the top ten carry more than 10%. Among Cohort 3 donors, those recovered had two negative PCRs, clearance, or symptom resolution. This rearrangement joins TRBV12-5 to TRBJ2-7, with 7 positions matching TRBD2. Sequenced: PBMCs or T cells enriched from blood (not recorded which). The TCR was taken from a man aged 25 to 40 who had recovered from COVID-19. The CDR3: CASGLVLARYEQYF. Written as DNA, the CDR3 is TGTGCTAGTGGTTTGGTACTAGCGAGGTACGAGCAGTACTTC.